These 8 T cell receptor beta chains were sequenced from one sample in a study of T cell responses to AZD1222 COVID-19 vaccine. The table came from immunoSEQ multiplex PCR; TCRdb's copy has only in-frame clones and leaves some out. The table lists about 81,000 clones, approximately 90% of them singletons. The sample here was peripheral blood, taken 28 days after the second AZD1222 dose. These receptors were collected from an adult who received the AZD1222 COVID-19 vaccine.

This clone came up once. The chain joins TRBV7-7 to TRBJ2-3, with TRBD2 matching over 8 bases. The ends lost 1 base at V and 2 bases at J; junction bases unmatched: 2. Germline V gene lookup returns CDR1 SSHAT and CDR2 FNYEAQ (reference sequence). This CDR3 region has 15 residues. For the CDR3, the DNA is TGTGCCAGCAGCTTAGGGACTAGCCCCACAGATACGCAGTATTTT. Protein: CASSLGTSPTDTQYF.

The rearrangement links TRBV10-1 to TRBJ2-2, with D hard to call. The CDR3 consists of 13 residues. Trimming shortened V by 6 bases and J by 10 bases, and 15 bases separated the two germline ends. Germline CDR1 reads WNHNN; CDR2 reads SYGVQD (reference sequence). CDR3: CASRDPVTEELFF. Written as DNA, the CDR3 is TGCGCCAGCAGGGACCCCGTAACGGAGGAGCTGTTTTTT.

This clone was picked up one time. The chain combines TRBV7-9 with TRBJ1-2; D call uncertain. The CDR3 totals 12 residues. V was trimmed by 5 bases and J by 4 bases, leaving 8 bases between them. Per the germline V gene, CDR1 is SEHNR and CDR2 is FQNEAQ (reference sequence). CDR3 bases: TGTGCCAGCAGCCCGAGTGTCTATGGCTACACCTTC. It encodes CASSPSVYGYTF.

CDR3 in amino acids: CASSWSDSGGSLAKNIQYF. The DNA for the CDR3 is TGTGCCAGCAGTTGGTCCGACAGCGGTGGATCGCTAGCCAAAAACATTCAGTACTTC. This chain links TRBV6-2 or TRBV6-3 with TRBJ2-4; D is tentatively TRBD1 or TRBD2 (5 bases each). Germline CDR1 reads MNHEY; CDR2 reads SVGEGT. This CDR3 is built from 19 residues. V lost 4 bases and J 0 bases, leaving 22 bases between the germline ends.

The chain combines TRBV13 with TRBJ2-3; D remains unclear. The germline V and J ends were trimmed by 5 bases and 1 base, with 10 bases remaining between them. Germline-derived CDR1 and CDR2 are PRHDT and FYEKMQ (reference sequence). There are 14 residues in the CDR3. The CDR3 is CASSPTGRTDTQYF. DNA for the CDR3: TGTGCCAGCAGCCCCACCGGCCGCACAGATACGCAGTATTTT.

The chain links TRBV4-3 to TRBJ2-3; D remains ambiguous. The CDR3 sequence is 14 residues long. Germline V lookup: CDR1 LGHNA, CDR2 YSLEER. V lost 1 base to trimming and J lost 2 bases, with 7 bases between them. The CDR3: CASSQGRNTDTQYF. CDR3 in DNA: TGCGCCAGCAGCCAAGGCAGGAACACAGATACGCAGTATTTT.

The chain has TRBV18 and TRBJ2-7, with D perhaps matching TRBD2 (6 bases). This CDR3 comprises 15 residues. The germline V gene encodes CDR1 KGHSH and CDR2 LQKENI. V was clipped by 0 bases and J by 0 bases, with 9 bases between them. CDR3 protein: CASSPPQGLSYEQYF. DNA of the CDR3: TGTGCCAGCTCACCACCTCAGGGACTCTCCTACGAGCAGTACTTC. The variable domain in full, completed from reference TRBV18 and TRBJ2-7, reads NAGVMQNPRHLVRRRGQEARLRCSPMKGHSHVYWYRQLPEEGLKFMVYLQKENIIDESGMPKERFSAEFPKEGPSILRIQQVVRGDSAAYFCASSPPQGLSYEQYFGPGTRLTVT.

This CDR3 reads CASSPDPVTDTQYF. CDR3 nucleotide sequence: TGTGCCAGCAGCCCGGACCCTGTCACAGATACGCAGTATTTT. The V gene is TRBV28, the J gene TRBJ2-3; D gene ambiguous. This CDR3 region has 14 residues. Trimming cost V 6 bases and J 2 bases, with 12 bases left between them. Germline CDR1 reads MDHEN; CDR2 reads SYDVKM.